The 17 T cell receptor beta chains below were found in one sample sequenced in a study of beta chain features in type 1 diabetes. Regarding the study as a whole: In every one of the four CD4+ subsets, TCRB CDR3s were moderately but significantly shorter in Type 1 diabetes patients.

For these receptors, no antigen is known. Every isolated RNA sample was fully reverse transcribed, so sequencing captured expressed TCRB transcripts. Only in-frame clones appear in the TCRdb table, and some are missing; sequencing was by immunoSEQ multiplex PCR. Found here are around 600,000 clones, around 12% of them singletons; the top ten hold around 0.12%. The sample was naive CD4+ T cells from blood. These receptors were taken from a man younger than 45 with type 1 diabetes.

Remarks on this clone: The identical CDR3 is also encoded by other nucleotide sequences in the sample. The V gene is TRBV20-1, the J gene TRBJ2-7; the D gene is possibly TRBD1 (5 bases). Germline CDR1 reads DFQATT; CDR2 reads SNEGSKA (reference sequence). The germline V and J ends were trimmed by 3 bases and 3 bases, with 6 bases remaining between them. The CDR3 consists of 11 residues. CDR3 region: CSARDNYEQYF. The CDR3 region has the DNA TGCAGTGCTAGGGACAACTACGAGCAGTACTTC.

This clone was seen a few times. For the CDR3, the DNA is TGTGCCAGCAGTACGACAGCCGAGCAGTTCTTC. It encodes CASSTTAEQFF. The chain uses TRBV27 and TRBJ2-1, with a weak D call TRBD1 (5 bases). V was clipped by 5 bases and J by 10 bases, with 9 bases between them. The CDR3 covers 11 residues. Germline V gene sequence: CDR1 MNHEY, CDR2 SMNVEV (reference sequence).

The table lists this clone with a few counts. The chain has TRBV7-9 and TRBJ1-2, with TRBD1 matching over 9 bases. CDR1 is SEHNR and CDR2 is FQNEAQ in the germline V gene (reference sequence). The CDR3 runs to 16 residues. V shed 0 bases, J shed 5 bases, and the junction held 7 bases outside the gene matches. This chain's CDR3 is CASSLALRTGDYGYTF. The CDR3 nucleotides are TGTGCCAGCAGCTTAGCGCTACGGACAGGGGATTATGGCTACACCTTC.

This clone was recorded a few times. DNA for the CDR3: TGTGCCAGCAGCCGAGACAGGGGGGAGCTGTTTTTT. It encodes CASSRDRGELFF. This chain connects TRBV7-2 to TRBJ2-2, with a possible D match to TRBD1 (6 bases). Trimming stripped 5 bases from V and 8 bases from J, with 9 bases between. This CDR3 is built from 12 residues. Germline CDR1 is SGHTA and CDR2 is FQGNSA.

Here the CDR3 DNA reads TGTGCCAGCAGCCTATCCGTGCTTGGTCGGGAAAAACTGTTTTTT. This translates into CASSLSVLGREKLFF. V gene TRBV7-2 combines with J gene TRBJ1-4; D gene unclear. The germline V and J ends were trimmed by 5 bases and 8 bases, with 18 bases remaining between them. CDR1 and CDR2 (germline): SGHTA, FQGNSA. The CDR3 length is 15 residues.

This rearrangement joins TRBV29-1 to TRBJ1-2; maybe TRBD1 (5 bases). Germline assignment: CDR1 SQVTM and CDR2 ANQGSEA. Trimming took 1 base from V and 4 from J, leaving 19 bases between them. CDR3 length equals 16 residues. Here the CDR3 reads CSVEGGSGTVRYGYTF. In DNA, the CDR3 is TGCAGCGTTGAAGGGGGGTCTGGGACGGTCCGCTATGGCTACACCTTC.

The rearrangement joins TRBV23-1 to TRBJ1-1; the D is unclear. TRBV23-1 is treated as an ORF (open reading frame) with a function not yet certain. The CDR3 has 12 amino acids. Trimming took 11 bases from V and 0 from J, leaving 10 bases between them. CDR3 in DNA: TGCGCCCCCATCCGGATGAACACTGAAGCTTTCTTT. It specifies CAPIRMNTEAFF.

This clone was observed a handful of times. The V call is TRBV6-5, the J call TRBJ1-6; D remains ambiguous. V gave up 8 bases and J gave up 7 bases, with 12 bases separating them. The CDR3 is made up of 13 amino acids. From germline, CDR1 is MNHEY and CDR2 SVGAGI. The CDR3 loop is CASRENRNSPLHF. CDR3 in DNA: TGTGCCAGCCGAGAGAACAGAAATTCACCCCTCCACTTT.

The table lists this clone with a few counts. The chain couples TRBV28 to TRBJ1-6, with D uncertain. Germline CDR1 is MDHEN and CDR2 is SYDVKM. Trimming removed 6 bases at V and 4 bases at J, with 7 bases between. The CDR3 runs to 13 residues. CDR3 in amino acids: CASSPAYNSPLHF. CDR3 DNA sequence: TGTGCCAGCAGCCCGGCATATAATTCACCCCTCCACTTT.

V gene TRBV5-1 combines with J gene TRBJ1-1, with no clear D. The CDR3 sequence is 13 residues long. CDR1 and CDR2 from the germline V gene are SGHRS and YFSETQ. The V end lost 0 bases, the J end lost 3 bases, and 6 bases lay between the germline ends. The CDR3 here is CASSLGVDTEAFF. CDR3 sequence (DNA): TGCGCCAGCAGCTTGGGGGTGGACACTGAAGCTTTCTTT. The whole variable domain, remainder taken from reference TRBV5-1 and TRBJ1-1, is KAGVTQTPRYLIKTRGQQVTLSCSPISGHRSVSWYQQTPGQGLQFLFEYFSETQRNKGNFPGRFSGRQFSNSRSEMNVSTLELGDSALYLCASSLGVDTEAFFGQGTRLTVV.

This rearrangement joins TRBV7-9 to TRBJ1-4; TRBD1 matches at 10 bases. J was trimmed by 6 bases and V by 2 bases; bases with no gene match: 3. This CDR3 has 15 residues. CDR1 is SEHNR and CDR2 is FQNEAQ in the germline V gene (reference sequence). The CDR3 sequence: CASSLPGQGDEKLFF. The CDR3 nucleotides read TGTGCCAGCAGCTTACCCGGACAGGGGGATGAAAAACTGTTTTTT.

The rearrangement links TRBV7-8 to TRBJ2-3; D ambiguous. CDR3 length: 15 residues. CDR1 is SGHVS, CDR2 FQNEAQ, per germline. The V end lost 0 bases, the J end lost 4 bases, and 11 bases lay between the germline ends. The chain's CDR3 is CASSLANPPSDTQYF. For the CDR3, the DNA is TGTGCCAGCAGCTTAGCGAACCCACCTTCAGATACGCAGTATTTT.

The chain combines TRBV11-2 with TRBJ2-1; D is perhaps TRBD2 (5 bases). There are 13 residues in the CDR3. Trimming removed 10 bases at V and 4 bases at J, with 14 bases between. Germline CDR1 reads SGHAT; CDR2 reads FQNNGV. The CDR3 DNA is TGTGCCACTCTTCCTTCGGGATACAATGAGCAGTTCTTC. Amino acid sequence: CATLPSGYNEQFF.

The table lists this clone with a few counts. The rearrangement links TRBV7-9 to TRBJ2-5; no clear D. The ends were cut back, 1 base at V and 3 bases at J, with 6 bases in the middle. The CDR3 extends over 13 amino acids. Germline V gives CDR1 SEHNR, CDR2 FQNEAQ (reference sequence). The CDR3 region is CASSLGAKETQYF. The CDR3 DNA is TGTGCCAGCAGCTTAGGGGCAAAAGAGACCCAGTACTTC.

The chain employs TRBV7-9 and TRBJ2-7; 10 bases map to TRBD1. CDR3 length: 14 amino acids. Germline values: CDR1 SEHNR, CDR2 FQNEAQ (reference sequence). V lost 5 bases to trimming and J lost 4 bases; unmatched junction nucleotides: 5. CDR3 DNA sequence: TGTGCCAGCAGCCCTGGGACAGGGGAGTACGAGCAGTACTTC. This gives the protein CASSPGTGEYEQYF.

This chain links TRBV7-3 with TRBJ1-2; 7 bases fit TRBD1. V lost 5 bases, J lost 0 bases, and 6 bases stayed unmatched. The CDR3 extends over 15 amino acids. Germline V gives CDR1 SGHTA, CDR2 FQGTGA. In DNA, the CDR3 is TGTGCCAGCAGCCCCACCGGGACAGCTAACTATGGCTACACCTTC. This gives the protein CASSPTGTANYGYTF.

This clone occurred a few times. The chain couples TRBV9 to TRBJ2-1, with 9 bases that match TRBD2. Trimming at V came to 1 base and at J to 5 bases, leaving 10 bases not matched to a gene. The V gene's germline CDR1 is SGDLS and CDR2 YYNGEE. The CDR3 runs 17 residues. As DNA, the CDR3 is TGTGCCAGCAGCGTAAACCCCGGGACTAGCTCTGACAATGAGCAGTTCTTC. This codes for CASSVNPGTSSDNEQFF.